This T cell receptor (beta chain) originates from a study of response to subunit inactivated influenza vaccine. Study findings and constraints: Authors suggested that a seasonal influenza vaccination recruits few new T cells each time.

TCRdb re-called the RT-PCR reads through MiXCR, storing one row per CDR3 protein. This table has just over 300,000 distinct CDR3 sequences, roughly 22% appearing once. On this clonotype itself: What it recognizes is unknown.

CDR1 and CDR2 from the germline V gene are DFQATT and SNEGSKA (reference sequence). The CDR3 loop spans 13 amino acids. Trimming removed 3 bases at V and 6 bases at J, with 12 bases between. This sample comprised PBMCs from blood, obtained about 20 months after vaccination. The rearrangement joins TRBV20-1 to TRBJ2-1; maybe TRBD1 (6 bases). This clonotype was sampled from a man aged 50-75 years who received an inactivated influenza vaccine. CDR3 sequence: CSASTGGVNEQFF. The CDR3, as DNA: TGCAGTGCTAGCACTGGGGGCGTCAATGAGCAGTTCTTC.